This is a list of T cell receptor beta chains from one sample in a study of blood T cell repertoires in COVID-19. Produced via immunoSEQ multiplex PCR; TCRdb's table is partial and in-frame only. The sample consists of about 200,000 clones, 82% of them appearing once. The specimen was peripheral blood. These receptors were obtained from a woman at least 80 years old with COVID-19, enrolled during active disease. Both conserved end residues are part of each CDR3. The order of the fields is CDR3 length, J gene, D gene, clone size, V gene, CDR3 DNA, CDR3 protein. The D gene is left open where the match is weak. Only some rows state a clone size, as once, few, many or a class for expanded clones.

15,TRBJ2-4,TRBD1,-,TRBV5-1,TGCGCCAGCAGCTTTAGAGGGACAGGGGAAAACATTCAGTACTTC,CASSFRGTGENIQYF
13,TRBJ2-1,TRBD2,-,TRBV6-5,TGTGCCAGCAGGGTACCTAGCGGGGGGGAGCAGTTCTTC,CASRVPSGGEQFF
16,TRBJ2-1,TRBD2,-,TRBV5-1,TGCGCCAGCAGCTTGGCGGGACTAGCGGGAGTGGGTGAGCAGTTCTTC,CASSLAGLAGVGEQFF
14,TRBJ1-4,-,-,TRBV9,TGTGCCAGCAGCGTAGCTGCAACTAATGAAAAACTGTTTTTT,CASSVAATNEKLFF
15,TRBJ1-5,-,-,TRBV27,TGTGCCAGCAGTTTCGCGGCGACAGCTAATCAGCCCCAGCATTTT,CASSFAATANQPQHF
15,TRBJ1-5,-,once,TRBV7-8,TGTGCCAGCAGTCCAGGGACATACAGCAATCAGCCCCAGCATTTT,CASSPGTYSNQPQHF
14,TRBJ2-1,TRBD1,-,TRBV30,TGTGCCTGGAGTACAGGGGGTTACTACAATGAGCAGTTCTTC,CAWSTGGYYNEQFF
15,TRBJ1-2,TRBD1,-,TRBV2,TGTGCCAGCAGTGAGGTCAGGGGGCCTAACTATGGCTACACCTTC,CASSEVRGPNYGYTF
13,TRBJ1-6,-,-,TRBV7-9,TGTGCCAGCACCTCGGGGGGCTCCAGGCCCCTCCACTTT,CASTSGGSRPLHF
11,TRBJ1-1,-,-,TRBV6-2/TRBV6-3,TGTGCCAGCAGTTTTGAGGTTGCGGCTTTCTTT,CASSFEVAAFF
16,TRBJ1-4,TRBD1,-,TRBV6-1,TGTGCCAGCAGTGAGAGAAGGGGGCAGGGATGGGAAAAACTGTTTTTT,CASSERRGQGWEKLFF
18,TRBJ1-1,TRBD1,-,TRBV3-1/TRBV3-2,TGTGCCAGCAGCCAAGATGGCCTCGGGACAGGGCTTAACACTGAAGCTTTCTTT,CASSQDGLGTGLNTEAFF
14,TRBJ2-1,-,-,TRBV18,TGTGCCAGCTCACGGCGCATCGGTCTCGGGGAGCAGTTCTTC,CASSRRIGLGEQFF
13,TRBJ2-3,-,-,TRBV6-4,TGTGCCAGCAAGGGTAGCGGCACAGATACGCAGTATTTT,CASKGSGTDTQYF
17,TRBJ2-7,TRBD2,once,TRBV30,TGTGCCTGGGATCCCTTCAGGACTAGCGGGACCTCCTACGAGCAGTACTTC,CAWDPFRTSGTSYEQYF
15,TRBJ2-3,-,once,TRBV7-9,TGTGCCAGCAGCTTAGGTCAGGCTGTCACAGATACGCAGTATTTT,CASSLGQAVTDTQYF
14,TRBJ2-7,TRBD1,once,TRBV7-2,TGTGCCAGCAGCTTCAAGACAGGGCCCTACGAGCAGTACTTC,CASSFKTGPYEQYF
18,TRBJ2-7,-,-,TRBV21-1,TGTGCCAGCAGCAAAAGGCTAGCGGGAGGGTCGTTCTTCTACGAGCAGTACTTC,CASSKRLAGGSFFYEQYF
13,TRBJ1-4,-,-,TRBV6-6,TGTGCCAGCGCCGGTGCAACTAATGAAAAACTGTTTTTT,CASAGATNEKLFF
18,TRBJ2-6,TRBD1,-,TRBV5-4,TGTGCCAGCAGCCCCCCGGGACAGGGGTTCTCTGGGGCCAACGTCCTGACTTTC,CASSPPGQGFSGANVLTF
18,TRBJ2-2,-,few,TRBV5-1,TGCGCCAGCAGGGATCGCGGCCGCAGGGTTCAGAGCACCGGGGAGCTGTTTTTT,CASRDRGRRVQSTGELFF
14,TRBJ2-1,-,-,TRBV30,TGTGCCTGGAGGAGACGCGGGGTGAATGGTGAGCAGTTCTTC,CAWRRRGVNGEQFF
16,TRBJ2-7,TRBD1,-,TRBV27,TGTGCCAGCAGTTTATCTCCGGGACAGGGTAAACTGGCGCAGTACTTC,CASSLSPGQGKLAQYF
13,TRBJ1-2,-,few,TRBV12-3/TRBV12-4,TGTGCCAGCAGTTTAGGGGGAGACTATGGCTACACCTTC,CASSLGGDYGYTF
16,TRBJ2-1,TRBD2,few,TRBV4-1,TGCGCCAGCAGCCAGCCTAGCGGGGGCTCCTACAATGAGCAGTTCTTC,CASSQPSGGSYNEQFF
13,TRBJ1-5,TRBD1,-,TRBV29-1,TGCAGCGTCGGAGACAGGGTCAATCAGCCCCAGCATTTT,CSVGDRVNQPQHF
12,TRBJ1-5,-,-,TRBV30,TGTGCCTGGAGTGCCCGGTGGGGGGTCCAGCATTTT,CAWSARWGVQHF
19,TRBJ2-3,TRBD2,few,TRBV3-1/TRBV3-2,TGTGCCAGCAGCCAAGATAGGGCTAGCGGGAGCGTTCAGGTAGATACGCAGTATTTT,CASSQDRASGSVQVDTQYF
18,TRBJ2-7,TRBD1,few,TRBV6-6,TGTGCCAGCAGTCCGTTACCGGGACAGGGTTTCGGCCAATACGAGCAGTACTTC,CASSPLPGQGFGQYEQYF
16,TRBJ1-1,-,-,TRBV6-5,TGTGCCAGCAGTTATTCTCATCGACAGGTGAACACTGAAGCTTTCTTT,CASSYSHRQVNTEAFF
18,TRBJ2-1,TRBD2,-,TRBV4-2,TGTGCCAGCAGCCGAAGGCGAGCCGGGACTAGCGGGGGGGATGAGCAGTTCTTC,CASSRRRAGTSGGDEQFF
13,TRBJ2-2,-,-,TRBV2,TGTGCCAGTTGTAGAGCGAACACCGGGGAGCTGTTTTTT,CASCRANTGELFF
16,TRBJ1-4,-,-,TRBV19,TGTGCCAGTAGACCTGACAGATTTGCAACTAATGAAAAACTGTTTTTT,CASRPDRFATNEKLFF
15,TRBJ1-1,-,-,TRBV11-1,TGTGCCAGCAGCCCCTCGGGGGGGGTGAGCACTGAAGCTTTCTTT,CASSPSGGVSTEAFF
17,TRBJ2-3,TRBD2,once,TRBV5-4,TGTGCCACCCATCACTCGGATAGCGGGAGGGCCCCAGATACGCAGTATTTT,CATHHSDSGRAPDTQYF
15,TRBJ2-6,-,-,TRBV19,TGTGCCAGTACACGACAGCTCTCTGGGGCCAACGTCCTGACTTTC,CASTRQLSGANVLTF
15,TRBJ1-5,-,-,TRBV18,TGTGCCAGCTCACCGGCTGGGGCAAGAAATCAGCCCCAGCATTTT,CASSPAGARNQPQHF
15,TRBJ2-5,-,-,TRBV7-9,TGTGCCAGCAGCTTATTTACAGGGCGAGGGGAGACCCAGTACTTC,CASSLFTGRGETQYF
14,TRBJ1-2,-,-,TRBV4-2,TGTGCCAGCAGCCAAGTAACAGGCTTCTATGGCTACACCTTC,CASSQVTGFYGYTF
11,TRBJ1-1,-,-,TRBV29-1,TGCAGCGTTGGGCAGAACACTGAAGCTTTCTTT,CSVGQNTEAFF
12,TRBJ2-1,-,-,TRBV3-1/TRBV3-2,TGTGCCAGCAGCCAAACTAACAATGAGCAGTTCTTC,CASSQTNNEQFF
15,TRBJ2-1,TRBD2,-,TRBV28,TGTGCCAGCAGCCGCGGGGGGTCTTCCTACAATGAGCAGTTCTTC,CASSRGGSSYNEQFF
12,TRBJ1-3,-,-,TRBV30,TGTGCCTGGAGGGGGGGTGGAAACACCATATATTTT,CAWRGGGNTIYF
12,TRBJ1-2,TRBD1,few,TRBV30,TGTGCCTGGGTTAGGGACAGATCTGGCTACACCTTC,CAWVRDRSGYTF
14,TRBJ2-5,TRBD1,-,TRBV28,TGTGCCAGCATCCAAGGGGGCAAGCAAGAGACCCAGTACTTC,CASIQGGKQETQYF